The T cell receptor beta chain under discussion was sequenced for a study of regulatory T cells in long-lasting Graves disease. Arm-PCR of CDR3 regions and iRepertoire HTBI primers were used to build TCR beta libraries. TCRdb itself ran the multiplex PCR reads through MiXCR, one entry per CDR3 protein. The sample has approximately 470,000 distinct CDR3 sequences, 15% to 20% seen once. Study-wide results and caveats: Gene preferences differed: TRBV28, TRBJ1-2, TRBJ2-5 in persistent cases.

The time point was: newly diagnosed GD, antithyroid drugs for less than 3 months. RNA extracted from PBMCs served as the sequencing template. V lost 2 bases and J 1 base, leaving 11 bases between the germline ends. CDR1 KGHSH and CDR2 LQKENI come from the germline V gene. The CDR3 loop spans 15 amino acids. In its sample, this clonotype was seen many times. The antigen remains undetermined. Separately, the same data were catalogued under a study of T cells in Graves' hyperthyroidism and ophthalmopathy. In that study: RT-PCR in the first round (using the HTBI primer set) targeted the TCR CDR3. Blood held most thyroid clonotypes expanded above 0.001 frequency.

The source was peripheral blood mononuclear cells (PBMCs), collected at new diagnosis, from a patient treated with antithyroid drugs. This clonotype originated in a man aged 40-49 years with Graves disease. J is TRBJ1-1 and V is TRBV18; D is undetermined. CDR3 coding DNA: TGTGCCAGCTCACCAGGAAAAGGGTCGAACACTGAAGCTTTCTTT. It yields the protein CASSPGKGSNTEAFF. Complete variable domain (other parts from reference TRBV18 and TRBJ1-1): NAGVMQNPRHLVRRRGQEARLRCSPMKGHSHVYWYRQLPEEGLKFMVYLQKENIIDESGMPKERFSAEFPKEGPSILRIQQVVRGDSAAYFCASSPGKGSNTEAFFGQGTRLTVV.